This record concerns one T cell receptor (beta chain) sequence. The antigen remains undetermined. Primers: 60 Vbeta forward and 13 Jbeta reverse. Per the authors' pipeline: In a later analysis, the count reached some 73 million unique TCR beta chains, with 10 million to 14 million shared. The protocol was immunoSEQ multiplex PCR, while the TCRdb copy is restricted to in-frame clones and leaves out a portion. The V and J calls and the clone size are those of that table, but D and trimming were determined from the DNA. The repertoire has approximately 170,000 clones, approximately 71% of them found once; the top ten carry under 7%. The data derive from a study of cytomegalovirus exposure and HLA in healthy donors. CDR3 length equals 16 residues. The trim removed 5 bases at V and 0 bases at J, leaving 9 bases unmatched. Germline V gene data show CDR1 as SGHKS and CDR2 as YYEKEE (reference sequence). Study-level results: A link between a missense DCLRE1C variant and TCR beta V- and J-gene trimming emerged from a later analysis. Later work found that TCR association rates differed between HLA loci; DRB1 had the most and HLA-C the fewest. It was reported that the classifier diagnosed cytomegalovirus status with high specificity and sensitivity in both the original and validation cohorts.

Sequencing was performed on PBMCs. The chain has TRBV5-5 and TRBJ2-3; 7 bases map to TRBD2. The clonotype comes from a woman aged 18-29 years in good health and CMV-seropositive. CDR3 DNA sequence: TGTGCCAGCAGTTGGGAAGGCGGGGGTAGCACAGATACGCAGTATTTT. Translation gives CASSWEGGGSTDTQYF.